This passage covers 14 T cell receptor beta chains from one sample sequenced in a study of regulatory T cells in long-lasting Graves disease. Assembly of TCR beta libraries relied on iRepertoire HTBI primers together with Arm-PCR of CDR3 regions. TCRdb passed the multiplex PCR reads through MiXCR, listing each CDR3 protein once. This sample yields roughly 350,000 distinct CDR3 sequences, of which about 16% are seen a single time; around 21% belongs to the top ten. Documented time point: newly diagnosed GD, antithyroid drugs for less than 3 months. With RNA extracted from PBMCs as input, the TCR library was made. A further study also used this sample, focusing on T cells in Graves' hyperthyroidism and ophthalmopathy.

This sample comprised peripheral blood mononuclear cells (PBMCs), obtained at new diagnosis, from a patient treated with antithyroid drugs. The receptors come from a woman between 18 and 29 years old with Graves disease.

This clonotype was recorded at least ten times. V and J are TRBV5-6 and TRBJ1-5; D might be TRBD1 (6 bases). Trimming cost V 4 bases and J 5 bases, with 16 bases left between them. The CDR3 is 15 residues long. Germline V gene sequence: CDR1 SGHDT, CDR2 YYEEEE. CDR3 amino acids: CASSTKTGWDQPQHF. CDR3 nucleotide sequence: TGTGCCAGCAGCACGAAAACAGGGTGGGATCAGCCCCAGCATTTT.

In this sample, this clonotype turned up many times. The genes are TRBV5-1 and TRBJ2-3; 14 positions match TRBD2. V lost 0 bases, J lost 3 bases, and 6 bases stayed unmatched. CDR3 length: 18 amino acids. Germline V lookup: CDR1 SGHRS, CDR2 YFSETQ. The CDR3 loop is CASSLAGTSGSRTDTQYF. The CDR3 nucleotides are TGCGCCAGCAGCTTGGCCGGGACTAGCGGGAGTCGAACAGATACGCAGTATTTT.

This clonotype occurred a few times. The chain links TRBV9 to TRBJ2-7, with 7 bases lining up with TRBD2. Unmatched junction bases numbered 8, after V lost 4 bases and J lost 4 bases. The germline V gene has CDR1 SGDLS and CDR2 YYNGEE. The CDR3 is made up of 14 amino acids. The CDR3: CASSRRDYGYEQYF. The CDR3 DNA follows: TGTGCCAGCAGCAGACGGGACTACGGTTACGAGCAGTACTTC.

In nucleotides, the CDR3 is TGCAGTGCGCAGCAGGGGGGCGGTGGGTATGGCTACACCTTC. It codes for CSAQQGGGGYGYTF. The V gene is TRBV20-1, the J gene TRBJ1-2; 7 nucleotides match TRBD1. The V segment lost 6 bases and the J segment 5 bases; nucleotides outside the gene matches: 12. Germline CDR1 and CDR2: DFQATT and SNEGSKA (reference sequence). This CDR3 has 14 amino acids.

The sample holds a few counts of this clonotype. V and J are TRBV6-2 or TRBV6-3 and TRBJ1-5, with 10 bases matching TRBD1. V shed 7 bases and J 2 bases; nucleotides not matched to a gene: 5. Germline V gene data show CDR1 as MNHEY and CDR2 as SVGEGT. This CDR3 region has 15 residues. The CDR3 DNA reads TGTGCCAGCAACCCCGGGACAGGGGGCAATCAGCCCCAGCATTTT. This codes for CASNPGTGGNQPQHF.

This clonotype was counted ten times or more. J is TRBJ1-2 and V is TRBV2; D gene uncertain. The germline V gene has CDR1 SNHLY and CDR2 FYNNEI. The CDR3 is 14 residues long. V was shortened by 3 bases and J by 8 bases, with 16 bases between the two germline ends. The CDR3 nucleotides are TGTGCCAGCAGTGAGGGCCGTTCAACGGGCGGCTACACCTTC. Encoded protein: CASSEGRSTGGYTF.

At least ten counts were recorded for this clonotype. The J gene is TRBJ1-5, the V gene TRBV20-1; no firm D call. Germline V CDR1 and CDR2: DFQATT, SNEGSKA (reference sequence). The V and J ends lost 5 bases and 3 bases respectively, with 11 bases between them. The CDR3 consists of 13 residues. The CDR3 region has the DNA TGCAGTGCTCTCTCCACCGCCAATCAGCCCCAGCATTTT. Translation gives CSALSTANQPQHF.

This clonotype was seen many times. The V call is TRBV11-1, the J call TRBJ2-1; 12 positions agree with TRBD2. This CDR3 has 15 amino acids. V gave up 2 bases and J gave up 7 bases; unmatched junction bases: 3. Germline V CDR1 and CDR2: SGHAT, FQDESV (reference sequence). CDR3 nucleotides: TGTGCCAGCAGCTTACTAGCGGGAGGGCTAAATGAGCAGTTCTTC. As protein: CASSLLAGGLNEQFF.

This clonotype occurred many times. The chain has TRBV5-8 and TRBJ1-5; D is unclear. From germline, CDR1 is SGHTS and CDR2 YDEGEE. The CDR3 length is 11 residues. V was cut by 6 bases and J by 9 bases, with 10 bases left in between. Written as DNA, the CDR3 is TGTGCCAGCATTCCATCGCGGCCCCAGCATTTT. Encoded protein: CASIPSRPQHF.

The table lists this clonotype with many counts. The chain links TRBV7-2 to TRBJ2-1, with 8 bases aligning to TRBD1. The trim removed 5 bases at V and 8 bases at J, leaving 5 bases unmatched. The CDR3 consists of 13 residues. The germline gives CDR1 SGHTA, CDR2 FQGNSA. CDR3: CASSKDRVDEQFF. Written as DNA, the CDR3 is TGTGCCAGCAGCAAGGACAGGGTAGATGAGCAGTTCTTC.

This clonotype was recorded many times. The chain combines TRBV10-3 with TRBJ2-1; a possible D gene is TRBD1 (5 bases). Germline V CDR1 and CDR2: ENHRY, SYGVKD. CDR3 length: 13 residues. The V end was cut by 6 bases, the J end by 9 bases, with 15 bases between. The DNA for the CDR3 is TGTGCCATCAGCAGGGAAAGGGGCGGTGAGCAGTTCTTC. Protein sequence: CAISRERGGEQFF.

In its sample, this clonotype was seen a few times. The chain joins TRBV4-2 to TRBJ1-4, with 7 bases fitting TRBD1. The CDR3 totals 16 residues. V lost 0 bases and J lost 8; bases outside the gene matches: 9. Looked up from germline, CDR1 is LGHNA and CDR2 is YNFKEQ. Here the CDR3 reads CASSQDGGQRGEKLFF. The DNA of the CDR3 is TGTGCCAGCAGCCAAGACGGGGGACAGAGAGGGGAAAAACTGTTTTTT.

The table lists this clonotype with many counts. The CDR3 is CASSVSAIHQPQHF. The CDR3 DNA is TGTGCCAGCAGTGTCTCGGCCATCCATCAGCCCCAGCATTTT. The rearrangement joins TRBV6-1 to TRBJ1-5, with D unresolved. V dropped 4 bases and J dropped 5 bases, with 12 bases sitting between them. The length of the CDR3 is 14 residues. The germline gives CDR1 MNHNS, CDR2 SASEGT.

This clonotype was recorded a few times. The rearrangement uses TRBV12-5 and TRBJ2-1; a weak D match, TRBD2 (5 bases). Looked up from germline, CDR1 is LGHNT and CDR2 is FRNRAP. The CDR3 contains 14 residues. V lost 5 bases, J lost 9 bases, and 17 bases lay in between. This CDR3 is CASGADEGGGEQFF. CDR3 nucleotides: TGTGCTAGTGGTGCCGACGAGGGCGGTGGTGAGCAGTTCTTC.